Following are 5 T cell receptor beta chains from one sample sequenced in a study of shared clonotypes between healthy human individuals. TCRdb's copy holds only in-frame clones and misses some; the assay was immunoSEQ multiplex PCR. The table shows hundreds of thousands of clones, with about 80% occurring only once. The sample comprised memory CD4+ T cells sorted from blood. Subset of the sample: CD45RA-negative fraction. The source is a woman aged 30 to 39 in good health.

This sequence joins TRBV9 and TRBJ1-3, with D tentatively TRBD1 (6 bases). The V end lost 2 bases, the J end lost 6 bases, and 18 bases lay between the germline ends. The CDR3 covers 16 residues. Germline V gene data show CDR1 as SGDLS and CDR2 as YYNGEE. In DNA, the CDR3 is TGTGCCAGCAGCGTTACCGTCCGACAGGAAGAAAACACCATATATTTT. Protein product: CASSVTVRQEENTIYF. The variable domain in full, with the rest retrieved from reference TRBV9 and TRBJ1-3, is DSGVTQTPKHLITATGQRVTLRCSPRSGDLSVYWYQQSLDQGLQFLIQYYNGEERAKGNILERFSAQQFPDLHSELNLSSLELGDSALYFCASSVTVRQEENTIYFGEGSWLTVV.

The V gene is TRBV4-2, the J gene TRBJ2-1; the D gene is possibly TRBD2 (6 bases). The ends were cut back, 5 bases at V and 5 bases at J, with 16 bases in the middle. Germline V lookup: CDR1 LGHNA, CDR2 YNFKEQ. The CDR3 is 15 amino acids. In DNA form, the CDR3 reads TGTGCCAGCAGCAACCCGGGACTGGCCCACAATGAGCAGTTCTTC. It is translated as CASSNPGLAHNEQFF.

The V and J genes are TRBV6-1 and TRBJ1-5, with TRBD1 identical over 7 bases. Trimming at V came to 4 bases and at J to 0 bases, leaving 9 bases not matched to a gene. The CDR3 contains 17 residues. Looked up from germline, CDR1 is MNHNS and CDR2 is SASEGT. CDR3 DNA: TGTGCCAGCAGTGGTTACGGGACAGCCTATAGCAATCAGCCCCAGCATTTT. Translation gives CASSGYGTAYSNQPQHF.

V and J are TRBV6-1 and TRBJ2-7; TRBD1 is a possible D gene (6 bases). The CDR3 is 17 amino acids. Between the trimmed V and J ends, which lost 2 bases and 4 bases, there was a span of 21 bases. Germline CDR1 and CDR2: MNHNS and SASEGT. Written as DNA, the CDR3 is TGTGCCAGCAGTGAACTCTCGGGCCTAGGGGGTGGATACGAGCAGTACTTC. Its protein product is CASSELSGLGGGYEQYF.

V usage is TRBV28 and J usage is TRBJ2-5, with D possibly being TRBD1 (5 bases). The CDR3 length is 13 residues. Trimming left V 8 bases short and J 10 bases short, with 20 bases between. Germline-derived CDR1 and CDR2 are MDHEN and SYDVKM. CDR3 loop: CASQSFSRGNQYF. CDR3 DNA: TGTGCCAGCCAATCTTTCTCAAGGGGAAACCAGTACTTC.